The 23 T cell receptor beta chains in this list originate from one sample, sequenced in a study of blood T cells in healthy people across ages. Then a second PCR, running roughly 6 to 12 cycles, was carried out with a sample-barcoded 5' primer and a J-beta primer mix. TCRdb used MiXCR to reprocess the 5' RACE reads, holding one entry per CDR3 protein. The sample lists 800,000 to 950,000 distinct CDR3 sequences; about 29% were seen once. These data were also filed under a second study, of T cells of mothers and their children.

Sequenced: blood. The receptors shown here come from a middle-aged woman in good health.

About this clonotype: One base away lies a much larger clone, so this may be a sequencing read error. The chain joins TRBV29-1 to TRBJ2-4, with 7 bases that match TRBD1. Germline CDR1 reads SQVTM; CDR2 reads ANQGSEA. V trimming: 6 bases; J trimming: 13 bases; junction bases outside the gene matches: 18. This CDR3 has 14 amino acids. The CDR3 DNA is TGCAGCGTAGAAACCGGGACAGTAGACAATGAGCAGTACTTC. Translated, it gives CSVETGTVDNEQYF.

This clonotype was counted a few times. The chain uses TRBV7-8 and TRBJ2-5, with D unresolved. Trimming cost V 2 bases and J 5 bases, with 12 bases left between them. The CDR3 sequence is 14 residues long. Germline V gene data show CDR1 as SGHVS and CDR2 as FQNEAQ. The CDR3 is CASSLLWGMETQYF. The CDR3, as DNA: TGTGCCAGCAGCTTACTTTGGGGTATGGAGACCCAGTACTTC.

In this sample, this clonotype turned up a few times. This sequence joins TRBV29-1 and TRBJ1-2; 7 nucleotides match TRBD1. The length of the CDR3 is 14 residues. V lost 4 bases to trimming and J lost 5 bases; unmatched junction nucleotides: 10. Germline CDR1 and CDR2: SQVTM and ANQGSEA. The CDR3 coding sequence is TGCAGCGTTGCCCAGACAGGGAACGTTTATGGCTACACCTTC. This encodes CSVAQTGNVYGYTF.

Comment on this clonotype: One junction end disagrees with the germline gene, perhaps due to a read error. The chain carries TRBV27 and TRBJ2-4, with D unclear. The better agreement between TRBJ2-7 and the DNA end casts doubt on the J call. Germline CDR1 is MNHEY and CDR2 is SMNVEV (reference sequence). The CDR3 is 16 amino acids. CDR3 protein: CAGSLKIQSSSYEQYF. In DNA form, the CDR3 reads TGTGCCGGCAGTTTAAAAATTCAATCCTCCTCCTACGAGCAGTACTTC.

This clonotype was detected many times. The chain is built from TRBV6-4 and TRBJ2-3; 14 bases are a match to TRBD2. Trimming at V came to 2 bases and at J to 5 bases, leaving 0 bases not matched to a gene. The germline V gene encodes CDR1 MRHNA and CDR2 SNTAGT. The CDR3 is made up of 15 amino acids. CDR3 residues: CASSDGTSGGDTQYF. The DNA of the CDR3 is TGTGCCAGCAGTGACGGGACTAGCGGGGGAGATACGCAGTATTTT.

This clonotype has ten or more counts. V and J are TRBV25-1 and TRBJ1-2; weak D call: TRBD1 (6 bases). Germline loops: CDR1 MGHDK, CDR2 SYGVNS. CDR3 length: 16 amino acids. The ends were cut back, 0 bases at V and 8 bases at J, with 19 bases in the middle. The CDR3 spells CASSEYRASQGQGYTF. CDR3 nucleotide sequence: TGTGCCAGCAGTGAATATAGGGCGTCACAGGGTCAAGGCTACACCTTC.

The sample holds many counts of this clonotype. The chain employs TRBV5-1 and TRBJ2-7, with 7 bases identical to TRBD2. V lost 1 base and J lost 3; bases outside the gene matches: 4. CDR1 and CDR2 from the germline V gene are SGHRS and YFSETQ. The CDR3 has 14 amino acids. The chain's CDR3 is CASSLSLAVYEQYF. The DNA for the CDR3 is TGCGCCAGCAGCTTGTCCCTAGCGGTCTACGAGCAGTACTTC.

The chain has TRBV12-3 or TRBV12-4 and TRBJ2-5, with TRBD2 identical over 10 bases. The CDR3 runs 15 residues. V trimming: 6 bases; J trimming: 2 bases; junction bases outside the gene matches: 6. The CDR3 DNA reads as TGTGCCAGCAGACTAGCGGGGAGAGCACAAGAGACCCAGTACTTC. This codes for CASRLAGRAQETQYF.

The table lists this clonotype with a few counts. This chain links TRBV9 with TRBJ2-3; 8 bases agree with TRBD2. This CDR3 has 15 amino acids. After removal of 0 bases from V and 5 bases from J, the junction contained 5 bases not matched to a gene. Germline V gives CDR1 SGDLS, CDR2 YYNGEE. The CDR3 reads CASSVGGGQGDTQYF. As DNA, the CDR3 is TGTGCCAGCAGCGTAGGCGGGGGGCAGGGAGATACGCAGTATTTT.

This clonotype was counted only a few times. V usage is TRBV29-1 and J usage is TRBJ2-1; 7 bases align to TRBD1. Germline V gives CDR1 SQVTM, CDR2 ANQGSEA. J was trimmed by 5 bases and V by 6 bases; bases with no gene match: 10. The CDR3 spans 14 residues. The CDR3 DNA reads TGCAGCGTATGGACGGGACAGACTAACAATGAGCAGTTCTTC. Protein sequence: CSVWTGQTNNEQFF.

V and J are TRBV28 and TRBJ1-2; D call uncertain. The V gene's germline CDR1 is MDHEN and CDR2 SYDVKM. The CDR3 length is 12 residues. Trimming stripped 2 bases from V and 8 bases from J, with 9 bases between. CDR3 sequence (DNA): TGTGCCAGCAGTTTAGCGACCCGGGGCTACACCTTC. It translates to CASSLATRGYTF.

This clonotype was detected many times. The V call is TRBV4-1, the J call TRBJ2-7; the D gene is possibly TRBD2 (5 bases). Germline loops: CDR1 MGHRA, CDR2 YSYEKL. The CDR3 is made up of 15 amino acids. V lost 4 bases to trimming and J lost 3 bases, with 16 bases between them. The CDR3 coding sequence is TGCGCCAGCAGCCCCTTAAACGGGGAATTCTACGAGCAGTACTTC. This encodes CASSPLNGEFYEQYF.

The V call is TRBV27, the J call TRBJ1-5; D call uncertain. The ends were cut back, 5 bases at V and 0 bases at J, with 23 bases in the middle. In germline, CDR1 is MNHEY, CDR2 SMNVEV (reference sequence). The CDR3 loop spans 19 amino acids. The CDR3 sequence: CASSPLGFGNVNSNQPQHF. For the CDR3, the DNA is TGTGCCAGCAGTCCCCTGGGCTTTGGTAACGTGAATAGCAATCAGCCCCAGCATTTT.

With respect to this clonotype: A much larger clone sits a single nucleotide away, making a read error possible. V usage is TRBV7-2 and J usage is TRBJ2-1; 9 bases are a match to TRBD2. Germline CDR1 reads SGHTA; CDR2 reads FQGNSA. The CDR3 length is 17 residues. After removal of 1 base from V and 10 bases from J, the junction contained 14 bases not matched to a gene. The chain's CDR3 is CASSLVPRGGFRYEQFF. The CDR3, as DNA: TGTGCCAGCAGCTTAGTCCCGCGGGGGGGCTTTAGGTACGAGCAGTTCTTC.

The chain couples TRBV28 to TRBJ2-5; 14 nucleotides agree with TRBD2. With V trimmed by 4 bases and J by 4 bases, 20 bases remained unmatched. CDR1 and CDR2 (germline): MDHEN, SYDVKM. The CDR3 is 21 residues long. CDR3 sequence: CASSSRVTSGGAFGFGETQYF. The CDR3 nucleotides are TGTGCCAGCAGTTCCCGCGTGACTAGCGGGGGGGCCTTCGGATTCGGAGAGACCCAGTACTTC.

This clonotype was counted at least ten times. The chain links TRBV4-3 to TRBJ2-5; D remains ambiguous. The CDR3 runs 14 residues. From germline, CDR1 is LGHNA and CDR2 YSLEER. Deletions cut 0 bases from V and 4 bases from J, with 9 bases between. CDR3 protein: CASSQDLPGETQYF. CDR3 in DNA: TGCGCCAGCAGCCAAGATCTACCCGGAGAGACCCAGTACTTC.

The chain uses TRBV12-3 or TRBV12-4 and TRBJ1-5; TRBD1 matches 7 bases. The CDR3 has 16 residues. Trimming removed 1 base from V and 4 bases from J; junction bases left unmatched: 7. The CDR3 loop is CASSLGGTGDNQPQHF. Written as DNA, the CDR3 is TGTGCCAGCAGTTTAGGGGGCACAGGGGATAATCAGCCCCAGCATTTT.

Only a few counts were recorded for this clonotype. The chain combines TRBV18 with TRBJ2-5, with D tentatively TRBD2 (6 bases). Trimming shortened V by 5 bases and J by 2 bases, and 18 bases separated the two germline ends. The CDR3 totals 16 residues. Germline loops: CDR1 KGHSH, CDR2 LQKENI. CDR3 residues: CASSTYSRRGQETQYF. The CDR3 nucleotides read TGTGCCAGCTCAACCTATAGTCGGCGGGGACAAGAGACCCAGTACTTC.

On this clonotype: The junction shows a germline mismatch at one end, possibly a read error. The chain has TRBV2 and TRBJ2-3; weak D call: TRBD2 (5 bases). The CDR3 runs 15 residues. Germline CDR1 and CDR2: SNHLY and FYNNEI. The chain's CDR3 is CAGSSAYQNTDTQYF. In nucleotides, the CDR3 is TGTGCCGGCAGTAGCGCATATCAAAACACAGATACGCAGTATTTT.

In its sample, this clonotype was seen many times. CDR3 in DNA: TGTGCCAGCAGTGAACCGAACTATGGCTACACCTTC. It specifies CASSEPNYGYTF. The J gene is TRBJ1-2, the V gene TRBV6-1; D gene unclear. Germline V gives CDR1 MNHNS, CDR2 SASEGT. This CDR3 is 12 amino acids long. V lost 2 bases and J 2 bases, leaving 3 bases between the germline ends.

A word on this clonotype: Given the absence of the conserved phenylalanine or tryptophan at the CDR3 end, a read error is likely. This chain connects TRBV20-1 to TRBJ2-1; 9 bases fit TRBD2. This CDR3 is 14 amino acids long. Germline-derived CDR1 and CDR2 are DFQATT and SNEGSKA (reference sequence). The chain's CDR3 is CGAQPGLALNEQFV. The CDR3 coding sequence is TGCGGTGCTCAGCCGGGACTAGCATTAAATGAGCAGTTCGTC.

In this sample, this clonotype turned up a few times. This may be a read error: a much more frequent sequence differs by one nucleotide. This chain connects TRBV6-1 to TRBJ2-7, with 8 positions matching TRBD1. Germline loops: CDR1 MNHNS, CDR2 SASEGT. The CDR3 runs to 15 residues. DNA for the CDR3: TGTGCCTGCTCCTTAAGGACAGGGAGCTCCTACGAGCGGTACTTC. Protein: CACSLRTGSSYERYF.

The CDR3 protein is CASSAGTGTTNEKLFF. CDR3 nucleotides: TGTGCCAGCAGCGCAGGTACAGGAACAACTAATGAAAAACTGTTTTTT. The rearrangement links TRBV9 to TRBJ1-4; weak D call: TRBD1 (5 bases). Trimming took off 3 bases at V and 0 bases at J, with 12 bases between the two ends. CDR1 and CDR2 from the germline V gene are SGDLS and YYNGEE. The CDR3 extends over 16 amino acids.